Following are 3 T cell receptor beta chains from one sample sequenced in a study of beta chain features in type 1 diabetes. Study results and caveats: Shortening of TCRB CDR3s, moderate but significant, appeared in all four CD4+ subsets of Type 1 diabetes patients.

All of the isolated RNA was reverse transcribed, so expressed TCRB transcripts were sequenced. Libraries were prepared by immunoSEQ multiplex PCR; TCRdb keeps only in-frame clonotypes and omits some of them. The data show a few hundred thousand clones, 8.5% to 10% seen once. These TCRs are of unknown antigen specificity. The sample taken for sequencing was central memory CD4+ T cells from blood. These receptors all come from a man younger than 40 with type 1 diabetes.

The genes are TRBV5-1 and TRBJ2-7; 9 bases are a match to TRBD2. With 5 bases clipped from V and 0 bases from J, the junction kept 0 bases outside the gene matches. Germline CDR1 is SGHRS and CDR2 is YFSETQ. The length of the CDR3 is 13 residues. CDR3 nucleotides: TGCGCCAGCAGGACTAGCGGCTCCTACGAGCAGTACTTC. Protein product: CASRTSGSYEQYF. The entire variable domain, with the rest obtained from reference TRBV5-1 and TRBJ2-7, is as follows: KAGVTQTPRYLIKTRGQQVTLSCSPISGHRSVSWYQQTPGQGLQFLFEYFSETQRNKGNFPGRFSGRQFSNSRSEMNVSTLELGDSALYLCASRTSGSYEQYFGPGTRLTVT.

V gene TRBV4-1 combines with J gene TRBJ1-4; D not certain. CDR3 length: 14 amino acids. Trimming cost V 1 base and J 5 bases, with 8 bases left between them. CDR1 and CDR2 from the germline V gene are MGHRA and YSYEKL. CDR3 bases: TGCGCCAGCAGCCAAGGGAATAGAAATGAAAAACTGTTTTTT. This gives the protein CASSQGNRNEKLFF.

The chain couples TRBV6-5 to TRBJ2-7, with a possible D match to TRBD2 (5 bases). CDR1 is MNHEY, CDR2 SVGAGI, per germline. V was clipped by 6 bases and J by 0 bases, with 15 bases between them. The CDR3 has 15 residues. The CDR3 coding sequence is TGTGCCAGCAGCTATAATAAAGCGGTCTCCTACGAGCAGTACTTC. Its protein product is CASSYNKAVSYEQYF.